A selection of T cell receptor beta chains follows, all from one sample in a study of T cell responses to AZD1222 COVID-19 vaccine. TCRdb keeps only in-frame clones here, not all; method: immunoSEQ multiplex PCR. Here the sample spans some 170,000 clones, just over 90% being singletons. The sample here was peripheral blood, taken on day 0 of MenACWY control vaccination. These receptors came from an adult in good health. The CDR3 runs from the conserved cysteine through the conserved F or W. Only part of the rows carry a size: once, few, many, or a class if the clone is expanded.

J: TRBJ2-5
V: TRBV25-1
size: -
CDR3: CASSEGLAGGPGETQYF

J: TRBJ2-2
V: TRBV18
size: -
CDR3: CASSLDRANTGELFF

J: TRBJ1-4
V: TRBV5-1
size: -
CDR3: CASSFRATNEKLFF

J: TRBJ2-1
V: TRBV19
size: -
CDR3: CASSSTSGSYNEQFF

J: TRBJ1-5
V: TRBV6-5
size: -
CDR3: CASSFGQGINQPQHF

J: TRBJ1-5
V: TRBV4-2
size: -
CDR3: CASSHEVGSNQPQHF

J: TRBJ1-4
V: TRBV5-6
size: -
CDR3: CASSTQTGDREKLFF

J: TRBJ2-1
V: TRBV10-3
size: -
CDR3: CAITTTLSYNEQFF

J: TRBJ2-2
V: TRBV2
size: -
CDR3: CASSVVLITGELFF

J: TRBJ1-1
V: TRBV19
size: -
CDR3: CASSARGLNTEAFF

J: TRBJ1-2
V: TRBV14
size: -
CDR3: CASSVGPNYGYTF

J: TRBJ2-7
V: TRBV10-3
size: -
CDR3: CAISEVGTSGSPHEQYF

J: TRBJ1-3
V: TRBV9
size: -
CDR3: CASSFGRSSGNTIYF

J: TRBJ2-5
V: TRBV3-1/TRBV3-2
size: -
CDR3: CASSPTQETQYF

J: TRBJ2-7
V: TRBV4-2
size: -
CDR3: CASSQVADTYEQYF

J: TRBJ2-7
V: TRBV11-1
size: -
CDR3: CASSATGTAYEQYF

J: TRBJ2-2
V: TRBV5-1
size: -
CDR3: CASSLAGAGATGELFF

J: TRBJ2-2
V: TRBV5-5
size: -
CDR3: CASGKSGGTGELFF

J: TRBJ1-1
V: TRBV29-1
size: -
CDR3: CSVVLGEATEAFF

J: TRBJ1-1
V: TRBV5-6
size: -
CDR3: CASSLGMNTEAFF

J: TRBJ2-1
V: TRBV27
size: -
CDR3: CASSLVGLAGGPRHEQFF

J: TRBJ2-1
V: TRBV7-9
size: once
CDR3: CASSLGGNRYEQFF

J: TRBJ2-6
V: TRBV24-1
size: -
CDR3: CATSDLHGSGANVLTF